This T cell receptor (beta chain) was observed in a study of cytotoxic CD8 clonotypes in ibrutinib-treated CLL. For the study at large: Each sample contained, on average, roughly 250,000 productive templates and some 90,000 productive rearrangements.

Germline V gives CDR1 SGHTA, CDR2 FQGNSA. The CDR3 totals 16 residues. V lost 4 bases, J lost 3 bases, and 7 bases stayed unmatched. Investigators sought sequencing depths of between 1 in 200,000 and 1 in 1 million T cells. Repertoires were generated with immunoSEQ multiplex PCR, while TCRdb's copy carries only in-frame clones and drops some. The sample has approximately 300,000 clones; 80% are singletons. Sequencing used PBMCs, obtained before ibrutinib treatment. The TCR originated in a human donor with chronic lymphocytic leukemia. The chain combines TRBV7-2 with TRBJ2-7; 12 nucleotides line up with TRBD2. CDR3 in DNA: TGTGCCAGCAGCTGGGGACTAGCGGGTCCCCGCTACGAGCAGTACTTC. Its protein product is CASSWGLAGPRYEQYF.